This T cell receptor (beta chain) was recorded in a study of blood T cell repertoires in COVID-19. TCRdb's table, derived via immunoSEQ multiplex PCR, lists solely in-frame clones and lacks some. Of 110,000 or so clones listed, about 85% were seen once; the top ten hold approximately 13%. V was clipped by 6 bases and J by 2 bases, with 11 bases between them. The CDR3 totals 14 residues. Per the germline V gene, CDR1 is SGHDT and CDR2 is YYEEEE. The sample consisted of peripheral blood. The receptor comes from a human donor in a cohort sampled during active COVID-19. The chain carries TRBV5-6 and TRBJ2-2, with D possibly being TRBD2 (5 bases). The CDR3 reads CASTRGLNTGELFF. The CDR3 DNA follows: TGTGCCAGCACCCGAGGGCTTAACACCGGGGAGCTGTTTTTT.